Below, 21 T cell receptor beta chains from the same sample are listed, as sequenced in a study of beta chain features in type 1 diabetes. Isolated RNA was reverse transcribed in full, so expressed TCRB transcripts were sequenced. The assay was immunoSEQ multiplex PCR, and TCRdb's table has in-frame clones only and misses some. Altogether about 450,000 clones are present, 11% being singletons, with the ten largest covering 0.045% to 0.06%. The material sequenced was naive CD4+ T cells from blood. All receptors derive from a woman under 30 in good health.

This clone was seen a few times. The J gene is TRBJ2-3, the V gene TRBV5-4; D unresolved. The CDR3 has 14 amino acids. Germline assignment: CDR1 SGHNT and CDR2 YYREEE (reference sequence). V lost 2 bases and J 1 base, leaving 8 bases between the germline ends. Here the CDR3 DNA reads TGTGCCAGCAGCTTCGGGCTGGGCACAGATACGCAGTATTTT. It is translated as CASSFGLGTDTQYF.

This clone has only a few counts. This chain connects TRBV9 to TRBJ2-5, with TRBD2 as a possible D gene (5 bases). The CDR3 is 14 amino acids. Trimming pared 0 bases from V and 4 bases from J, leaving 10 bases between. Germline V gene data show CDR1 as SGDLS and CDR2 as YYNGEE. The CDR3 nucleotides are TGTGCCAGCAGCGTAGGGGTTGCGGGAGAGACCCAGTACTTC. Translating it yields CASSVGVAGETQYF.

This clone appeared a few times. This CDR3 is CASSVGGDDRGLTVYNEQFF. Here the CDR3 DNA reads TGTGCCAGCAGCGTAGGAGGAGATGACAGGGGCCTCACAGTTTACAATGAGCAGTTCTTC. The chain uses TRBV9 and TRBJ2-1; 8 nucleotides align to TRBD1. The V gene's germline CDR1 is SGDLS and CDR2 YYNGEE. This CDR3 comprises 20 residues. V lost 0 bases to trimming and J lost 4 bases; unmatched junction nucleotides: 18.

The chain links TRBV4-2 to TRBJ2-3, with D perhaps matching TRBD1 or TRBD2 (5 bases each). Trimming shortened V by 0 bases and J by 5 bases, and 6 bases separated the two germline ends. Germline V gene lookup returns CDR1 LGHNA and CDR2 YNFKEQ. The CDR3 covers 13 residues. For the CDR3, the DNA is TGTGCCAGCAGCCAAGAGGGGGAAGATACGCAGTATTTT. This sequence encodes CASSQEGEDTQYF.

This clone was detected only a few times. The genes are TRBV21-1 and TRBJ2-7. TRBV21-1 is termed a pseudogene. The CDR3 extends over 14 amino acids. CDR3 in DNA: TGTGCCAGCAGCAAACATGCGAGCTCCTACGAGCAGTACGTC. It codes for CASSKHASSYEQYV.

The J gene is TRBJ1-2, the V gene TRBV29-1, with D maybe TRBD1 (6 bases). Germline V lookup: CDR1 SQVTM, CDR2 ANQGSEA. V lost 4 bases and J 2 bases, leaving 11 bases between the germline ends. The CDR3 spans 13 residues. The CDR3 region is CSVVRGANYGYTF. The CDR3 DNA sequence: TGCAGCGTTGTAAGGGGGGCCAACTATGGCTACACCTTC.

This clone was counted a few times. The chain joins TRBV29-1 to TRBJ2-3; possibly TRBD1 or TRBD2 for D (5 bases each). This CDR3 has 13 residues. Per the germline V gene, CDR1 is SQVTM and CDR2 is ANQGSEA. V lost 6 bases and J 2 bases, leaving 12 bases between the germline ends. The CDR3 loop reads CSVRDDFTDTQYF. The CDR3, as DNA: TGCAGCGTCCGGGACGATTTCACAGATACGCAGTATTTT.

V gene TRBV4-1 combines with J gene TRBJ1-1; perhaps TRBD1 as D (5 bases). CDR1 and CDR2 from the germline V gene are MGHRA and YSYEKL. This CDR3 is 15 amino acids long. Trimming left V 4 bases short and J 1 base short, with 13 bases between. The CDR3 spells CASSPGGRKNTEAFF. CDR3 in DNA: TGCGCCAGCAGCCCCGGGGGGAGAAAGAACACTGAAGCTTTCTTT.

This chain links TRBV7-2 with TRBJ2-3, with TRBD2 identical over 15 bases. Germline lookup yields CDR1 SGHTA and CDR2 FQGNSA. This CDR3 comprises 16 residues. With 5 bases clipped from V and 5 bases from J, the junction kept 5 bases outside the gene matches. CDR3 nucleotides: TGTGCCAGCAGCGCGGGGACTAGCGGGGGGCAAGATACGCAGTATTTT. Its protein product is CASSAGTSGGQDTQYF.

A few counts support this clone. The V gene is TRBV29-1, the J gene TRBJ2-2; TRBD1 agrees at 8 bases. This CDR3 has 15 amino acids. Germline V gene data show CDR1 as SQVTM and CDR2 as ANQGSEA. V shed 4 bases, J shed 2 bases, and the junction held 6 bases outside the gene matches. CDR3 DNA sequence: TGCAGCGTTGCGGCAGGGGGCTTTAACACCGGGGAGCTGTTTTTT. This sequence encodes CSVAAGGFNTGELFF.

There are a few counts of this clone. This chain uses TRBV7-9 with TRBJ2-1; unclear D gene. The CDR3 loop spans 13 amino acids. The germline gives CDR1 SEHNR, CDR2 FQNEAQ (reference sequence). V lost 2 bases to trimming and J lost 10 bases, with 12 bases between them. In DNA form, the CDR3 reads TGTGCCAGCAGCTTACAGAACGAAGGGGAGCAGTTCTTC. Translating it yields CASSLQNEGEQFF.

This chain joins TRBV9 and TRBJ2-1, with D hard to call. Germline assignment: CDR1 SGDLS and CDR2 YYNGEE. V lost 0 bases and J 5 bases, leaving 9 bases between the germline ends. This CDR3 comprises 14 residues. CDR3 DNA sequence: TGTGCCAGCAGCGTAGGTTCCGCCAACAATGAGCAGTTCTTC. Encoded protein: CASSVGSANNEQFF.

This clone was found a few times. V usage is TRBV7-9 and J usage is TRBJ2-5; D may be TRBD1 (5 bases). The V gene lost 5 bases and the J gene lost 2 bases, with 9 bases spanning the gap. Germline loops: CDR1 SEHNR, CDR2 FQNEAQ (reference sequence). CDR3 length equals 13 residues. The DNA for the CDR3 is TGTGCCAGCAGCCCTGCAGGGCAAGAGACCCAGTACTTC. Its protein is CASSPAGQETQYF.

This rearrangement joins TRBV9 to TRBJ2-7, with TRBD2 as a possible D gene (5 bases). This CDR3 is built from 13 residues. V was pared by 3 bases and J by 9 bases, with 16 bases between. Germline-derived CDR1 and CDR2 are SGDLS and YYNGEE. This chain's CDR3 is CASSDPGRGGQYF. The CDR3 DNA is TGTGCCAGCAGCGACCCGGGCCGAGGAGGGCAGTACTTC. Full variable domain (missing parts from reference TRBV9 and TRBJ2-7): DSGVTQTPKHLITATGQRVTLRCSPRSGDLSVYWYQQSLDQGLQFLIQYYNGEERAKGNILERFSAQQFPDLHSELNLSSLELGDSALYFCASSDPGRGGQYFGPGTRLTVT.

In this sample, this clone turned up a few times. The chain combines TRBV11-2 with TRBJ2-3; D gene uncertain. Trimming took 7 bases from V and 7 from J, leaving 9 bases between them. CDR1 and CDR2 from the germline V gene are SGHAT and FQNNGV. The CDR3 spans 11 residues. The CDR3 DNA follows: TGTGCCAGCACTACTATTAATACGCAGTATTTT. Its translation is CASTTINTQYF.

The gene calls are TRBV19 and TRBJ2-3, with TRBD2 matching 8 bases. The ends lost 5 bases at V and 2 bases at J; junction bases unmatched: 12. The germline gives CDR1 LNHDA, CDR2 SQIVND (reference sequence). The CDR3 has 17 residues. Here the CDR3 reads CASSRLTGRALTDTQYF. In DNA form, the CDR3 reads TGTGCCAGTAGTCGGCTCACCGGGAGGGCCCTCACAGATACGCAGTATTTT. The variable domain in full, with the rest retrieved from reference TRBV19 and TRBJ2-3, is DGGITQSPKYLFRKEGQNVTLSCEQNLNHDAMYWYRQDPGQGLRLIYYSQIVNDFQKGDIAEGYSVSREKKESFPLTVTSAQKNPTAFYLCASSRLTGRALTDTQYFGPGTRLTVL.

CDR3 protein: CASTLLFLSADTF. DNA for the CDR3: TGTGCCAGCACCCTTCTGTTTCTGAGTGCCGACACCTTC. V gene TRBV27 combines with J gene TRBJ1-2; no clear D. Germline-derived CDR1 and CDR2 are MNHEY and SMNVEV (reference sequence). This CDR3 is built from 13 residues. Trimming took 7 bases from V and 12 from J, leaving 21 bases between them.

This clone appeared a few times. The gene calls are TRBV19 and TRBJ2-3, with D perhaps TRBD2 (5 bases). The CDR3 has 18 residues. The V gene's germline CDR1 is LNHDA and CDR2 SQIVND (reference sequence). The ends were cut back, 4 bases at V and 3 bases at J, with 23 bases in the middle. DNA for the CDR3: TGTGCCAGTAGTACTATAGCGTCCCACGATGTGAAGACAGATACGCAGTATTTT. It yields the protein CASSTIASHDVKTDTQYF.

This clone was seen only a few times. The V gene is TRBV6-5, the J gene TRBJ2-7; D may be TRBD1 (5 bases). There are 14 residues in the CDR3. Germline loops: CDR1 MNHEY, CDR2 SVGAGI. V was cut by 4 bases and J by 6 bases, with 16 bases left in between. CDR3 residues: CASSSHQGTGEQYF. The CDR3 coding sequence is TGTGCCAGCAGTTCCCATCAGGGTACAGGCGAGCAGTACTTC.

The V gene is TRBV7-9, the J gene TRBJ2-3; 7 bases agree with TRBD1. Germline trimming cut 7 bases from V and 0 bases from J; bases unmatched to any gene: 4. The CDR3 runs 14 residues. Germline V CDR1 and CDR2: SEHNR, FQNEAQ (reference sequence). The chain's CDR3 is CASNDRASTDTQYF. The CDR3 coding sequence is TGTGCCAGCAACGACAGGGCAAGCACAGATACGCAGTATTTT.

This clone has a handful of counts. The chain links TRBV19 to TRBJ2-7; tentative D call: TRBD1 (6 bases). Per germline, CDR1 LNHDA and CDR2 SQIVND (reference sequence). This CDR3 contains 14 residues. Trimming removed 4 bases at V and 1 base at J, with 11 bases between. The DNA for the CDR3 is TGTGCCAGTAGTACAAAAGGACAGTCCTACGAGCAGTACTTC. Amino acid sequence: CASSTKGQSYEQYF.